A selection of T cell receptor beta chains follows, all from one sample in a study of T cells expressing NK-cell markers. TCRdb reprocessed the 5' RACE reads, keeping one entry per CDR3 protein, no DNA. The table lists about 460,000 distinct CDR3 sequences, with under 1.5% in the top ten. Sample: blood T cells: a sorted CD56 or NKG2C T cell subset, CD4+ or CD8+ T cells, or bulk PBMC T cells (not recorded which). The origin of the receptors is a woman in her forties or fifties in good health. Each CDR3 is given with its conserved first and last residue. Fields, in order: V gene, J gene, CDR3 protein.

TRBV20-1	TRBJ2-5	CSASLGLVQETQYF
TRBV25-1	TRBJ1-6	CASSGDRGNSPLHF
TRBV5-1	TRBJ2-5	CASSPSRETQYF
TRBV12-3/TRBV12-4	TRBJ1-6	CASSQRGVALHF
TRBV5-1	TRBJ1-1	CASSLGVAGTEAFF
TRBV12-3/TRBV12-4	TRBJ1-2	CASSFGGPDGSTF
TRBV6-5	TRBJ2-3	CASSLAPGGGTDTQYF
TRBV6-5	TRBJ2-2	CASRERGELFF
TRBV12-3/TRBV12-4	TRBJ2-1	CASSFGAYNEQFF
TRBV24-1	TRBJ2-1	CATSDSGLPSGNEQFF
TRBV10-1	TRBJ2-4	CASSESNSAKGVIQYF
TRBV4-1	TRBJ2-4	CASSSWSGHIQYF
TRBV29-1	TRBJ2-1	CSVQWGASEQFF
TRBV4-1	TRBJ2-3	CASSQALDWRTDTQYF
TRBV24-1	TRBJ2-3	CATSDLRRPRVRGTDTQYF
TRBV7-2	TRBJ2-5	CASSPITNRLKETQYF
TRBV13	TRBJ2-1	CASSLGGPGEQFF
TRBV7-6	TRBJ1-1	CASSLETGLSGAFF
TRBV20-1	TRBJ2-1	CSALRAHNEQFF
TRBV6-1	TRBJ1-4	CASSAVLATNEKLFF
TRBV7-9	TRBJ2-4	CASSENSLSIQYF
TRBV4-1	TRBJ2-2	CASSREAGGNTGELFF
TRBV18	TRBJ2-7	CASSRGTSASSYEQYF
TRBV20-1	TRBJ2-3	CSARALLPRDTQYF
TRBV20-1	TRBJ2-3	CSARVGLAVGDTQYF
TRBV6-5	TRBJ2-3	CASSYFSISDTQYF